This TCR beta chain was sequenced for a study of T cell responses to AZD1222 COVID-19 vaccine. About the study: Second doses were pooled across both intervals (about 4 or about 12 weeks).

Turning to this clone: Its antigen is still unknown.

Germline V lookup: CDR1 KGHSY, CDR2 FQNENV. CDR3 length equals 14 residues. V lost 0 bases and J lost 3, with 6 bases in between. Study observations and caveats: A mostly white British donor set with more females was recruited, and clonal diversity was possibly underestimated. The study found vaccine-associated CD4 TCRs spanning spike, dominant at 160-218 and 743-854. An increase in Spike-specific TCR breadth and depth was observed after two AZD1222 doses.

Measured with immunoSEQ multiplex PCR; TCRdb has only the in-frame clones, and not every one. The sample lists more than 70,000 clones, roughly 85% occurring once. The V gene is TRBV16, the J gene TRBJ2-1; D not resolved. The TCR sequence derives from an adult in good health. The specimen comprised peripheral blood, sampled on day 0 of AZD1222 vaccination. DNA of the CDR3: TGTGCCAGCAGCCAATCAGGGATCTACAATGAGCAGTTCTTC. It encodes CASSQSGIYNEQFF.